This TCR beta chain was observed in a study of CD8+ T cells in alopecia areata. Study-wide points: Mice showed clearer TCR sharing than patients did, a gap that was possibly HLA-related. Lesional scalp, notably in alopecia totalis/universalis, had clonality above that of normal scalp. Scalp samples also contribute reads from the resident alphabeta T cells found in normal skin.

RNA was isolated and reverse transcribed to cDNA, the sequencing template. The protocol was immunoSEQ multiplex PCR, while the TCRdb copy is restricted to in-frame clones and leaves out a portion. The sample carries about 140,000 clones, 50% to 65% recorded once. For this clone: Its antigen is currently unknown.

Trimming took off 3 bases at V and 1 base at J, with 11 bases between the two ends. From germline, CDR1 is SGHRS and CDR2 YFSETQ. This CDR3 comprises 16 residues. PBMCs were stained for CD3, CD4 and CD8, and CD4+ and CD8+ T cells were sorted. The TCR sequence derives from a human donor in good health. Sequencing was done on a sample of CD4+ T cells sorted from blood. V is TRBV5-1 and J is TRBJ2-6; D unclear. DNA of the CDR3: TGCGCCAGCAGCTCCATCGGACCGTCTGGGGCCAACGTCCTGACTTTC. It encodes CASSSIGPSGANVLTF.